This is a list of T cell receptor beta chains from one sample in a study of control samples from healthy donors and cancer patients. Assay used: immunoSEQ multiplex PCR; TCRdb lists only in-frame clones, some missing. The data contain some 120,000 clones, roughly 92% of them singletons. Sequencing used blood. The receptors shown here come from a young woman in good health. The CDR3 runs from the conserved cysteine through the conserved F or W. A D gene is named only where the DNA matches it firmly. The size of a clone is reported for some rows only, either as once, few or many, or as a class for expanded clones.

CDR3nt	CDR3aa	abundance	j_gene	d_gene	v_gene
TGTGCCAGCAGCACCCGGGACACCGCCTACGAGCAGTACTTC	CASSTRDTAYEQYF	NA	TRBJ2-7	NA	TRBV13
TGTGCCAGCTCACCACCGGTGGTCAGGGGCCCTGAAGCTTTCTTT	CASSPPVVRGPEAFF	NA	TRBJ1-1	NA	TRBV18
TGTGCCACCAGCCCGGACAGGGACGATGTCTCTCTTGAAAAACTGTTTTTT	CATSPDRDDVSLEKLFF	NA	TRBJ1-4	TRBD1	TRBV15
TGTGCCAGCAGTTCGGGACTTGCCTACAATGAGCAGTTCTTC	CASSSGLAYNEQFF	NA	TRBJ2-1	NA	TRBV9
TGTGCCACCAGCAGGACACTAGCGGGAGGATCTAAAAACATTCAGTACTTC	CATSRTLAGGSKNIQYF	NA	TRBJ2-4	TRBD2	TRBV15
TGTGCCAGCAGCTTGCTAGCGGGGGGTACCGGGGAGCTGTTTTTT	CASSLLAGGTGELFF	NA	TRBJ2-2	TRBD2	TRBV5-5
TGCGCCAGCAGCTTGCAGACTAGCTCCGGGGAGCTGTTTTTT	CASSLQTSSGELFF	NA	TRBJ2-2	TRBD2	TRBV5-1
TGTGCCATCAGTGATGTGGCGGGAGGGCCATATGAGCAGTACTTC	CAISDVAGGPYEQYF	NA	TRBJ2-7	TRBD2	TRBV10-3
TGTGCCACCAGTGATGGACAGGGGGTGAATCAGCCCCAGCATTTT	CATSDGQGVNQPQHF	NA	TRBJ1-5	TRBD1	TRBV24-1
TGTGCCAGCAGCCAAGGGGGACGGACGGCCCAGCATTTT	CASSQGGRTAQHF	NA	TRBJ1-5	NA	TRBV4-2
TGTGCCAGCAGGCCGGGACAGGGTAATCTGGGCGAGCAGTACTTC	CASRPGQGNLGEQYF	NA	TRBJ2-7	TRBD1	TRBV6-5
TGTGCCAGCAGTCCGGGACAGGGGGCGCCCCGCTCTGGGGCCAACGTCCTGACTTTC	CASSPGQGAPRSGANVLTF	NA	TRBJ2-6	TRBD1	TRBV27
TGTGCCAGCAGCGTAGCGTATGGGGACAGGCCGCAATTT	CASSVAYGDRPQF	NA	TRBJ1-1	TRBD1	TRBV9
TGCAGCGGGACAGGGGGTGACCTGAGCTATGGCTACACCTTC	CSGTGGDLSYGYTF	NA	TRBJ1-2	TRBD1	TRBV29-1
TGTGCCAGCAGCCCAGACAGGGGGCAACAGCCCCAGCATTTT	CASSPDRGQQPQHF	NA	TRBJ1-5	TRBD1	TRBV9
TGTGCCAGCAGTCCCTCCGGGCCGGCTAATCCTAACTATGGCTACACCTTC	CASSPSGPANPNYGYTF	NA	TRBJ1-2	NA	TRBV27
TGTGCCAGCAGGGGGACAGGGACGGGCGTTGAAGCTTTCTTT	CASRGTGTGVEAFF	NA	TRBJ1-1	TRBD1	TRBV28
TGTGCCAGCAGCTTGCGCGGGAACCCCTACGAGCAGTACTTC	CASSLRGNPYEQYF	few	TRBJ2-7	NA	TRBV5-6
TGCGCCAGCAGCCTTACAATGACAGGGACCCGTACTGATACGCAGTATTTT	CASSLTMTGTRTDTQYF	NA	TRBJ2-3	TRBD1	TRBV5-1
TGCGCCAGCACAATATCCGACGGAGGAAACACCATATATTTT	CASTISDGGNTIYF	NA	TRBJ1-3	NA	TRBV10-1
TGTGCCAGCAGGCGTACAGAGACTTATAATTCACCCCTCCACTTT	CASRRTETYNSPLHF	few	TRBJ1-6	NA	TRBV28
TGTGCCACCAGTGATAGGGGGGCCAAAAACATTCAGTACTTC	CATSDRGAKNIQYF	once	TRBJ2-4	NA	TRBV24-1
TGTGCCAGCACCTCGGGTTCAATAGCGGGAATCCTTGGCCTGACTAGCACAGATACGCAGTATTTT	CASTSGSIAGILGLTSTDTQYF	NA	TRBJ2-3	TRBD2	TRBV2
TGTGCCGCCGGGGGACAGGGGGCGCAGTATTTT	CAAGGQGAQYF	NA	TRBJ2-3	TRBD1	TRBV6-5
TGTGCCAGCAGCCATCGGGGTCCACCCTACGAGCAGTACTTC	CASSHRGPPYEQYF	NA	TRBJ2-7	NA	TRBV3-1/TRBV3-2
TGTGCCAGCAGCTATCGGCGGGATCAGCCCCAGCATTTT	CASSYRRDQPQHF	NA	TRBJ1-5	NA	TRBV7-2
TGTGCCACCAGCAGACCAGGGGCCTATGGCTACACCTTC	CATSRPGAYGYTF	NA	TRBJ1-2	NA	TRBV15
TGTGCCACCAGCAGAGAGACAGGGATTGGCTCTGGGGCCAACGTCCTGACTTTC	CATSRETGIGSGANVLTF	NA	TRBJ2-6	TRBD1	TRBV15
TGCGCCAGCAGCTCACGACCCCCAATCGGACTAGCGGATAACAATGAGCAGTTCTTC	CASSSRPPIGLADNNEQFF	NA	TRBJ2-1	TRBD2	TRBV5-1
TGTGCCAGCAGCCAAACGTGGGTCGGGGAGCTGTTTTTT	CASSQTWVGELFF	NA	TRBJ2-2	NA	TRBV3-1/TRBV3-2
TGTGCCAGCAGTTACTCACCCCTAGCGCTGTACGAGCAGTACTTC	CASSYSPLALYEQYF	once	TRBJ2-7	NA	TRBV6-2/TRBV6-3
TGTGCCAGCAGTTTCGGGGGGGCGCTTAATGAGCAGTTCTTC	CASSFGGALNEQFF	NA	TRBJ2-1	TRBD2	TRBV28
TGTGCCAGCAGCTTAACGACTGAAGCTTTCTTT	CASSLTTEAFF	once	TRBJ1-1	NA	TRBV7-2
TGTGCCAGCAGTTACACCACTAGCGGGGGGTCTCCATGGGAGACCCAGTACTTC	CASSYTTSGGSPWETQYF	NA	TRBJ2-5	TRBD2	TRBV6-2/TRBV6-3
TGTGCCACGAGGGGGTTCCAAGAGACCCAGTACTTC	CATRGFQETQYF	NA	TRBJ2-5	NA	TRBV10-3
TGTGCCAGCAGCCAAGATGCTATCAGGAGAGCTTTCTTT	CASSQDAIRRAFF	NA	TRBJ1-1	NA	TRBV14
TGTGCCAGCAGCCAACAGGGGGCTGAAGGCTACACCTTC	CASSQQGAEGYTF	once	TRBJ1-2	TRBD1	TRBV3-1/TRBV3-2
TGTGCCAGTAGTCGGGACCCTCAAGAGACCCAGTACTTC	CASSRDPQETQYF	NA	TRBJ2-5	NA	TRBV19
TGTGCCAGCAGCGGGACAGGGGGCTACGAGCAGTACTTC	CASSGTGGYEQYF	NA	TRBJ2-7	TRBD1	TRBV27
TGTGCCAGCAGTTCGGACAGGGGGGTATACGGGGAGCTGTTTTTT	CASSSDRGVYGELFF	NA	TRBJ2-2	TRBD1	TRBV6-5
TGTGCCAGCGGAAACGGGGGACGAAACACCGGGGAGCTGTTTTTT	CASGNGGRNTGELFF	NA	TRBJ2-2	NA	TRBV28
TGTGCCACCAGTGATAGCCGACTAGTTCCAGATACGCAGTATTTT	CATSDSRLVPDTQYF	once	TRBJ2-3	NA	TRBV24-1
TGTGCCAGTAGTTATCTAGCGGGAGTTGACAATGAGCAGTTCTTC	CASSYLAGVDNEQFF	once	TRBJ2-1	TRBD2	TRBV19
TGTGCCAGCAGCCGCCGACCCCGACAGGGTGTATTTTACGCTTTCTTT	CASSRRPRQGVFYAFF	NA	TRBJ1-1	TRBD1	TRBV5-6
TGTGCCAGCTCACCGGGACAGCAGAACACTGAAGCTTTCTTT	CASSPGQQNTEAFF	once	TRBJ1-1	TRBD1	TRBV18
TGCGCCAGCAGCTTCTCAGGGGGCAACGAGCAGTACTTC	CASSFSGGNEQYF	NA	TRBJ2-7	TRBD1	TRBV5-1
TGTGCCAGCAGTGAACAGGTTGGGGCCAACGTCCTGACTTTC	CASSEQVGANVLTF	NA	TRBJ2-6	NA	TRBV6-1
TGCAGCGTTGGGTGGGACAGGGGATACAATGAGCAGTTCTTC	CSVGWDRGYNEQFF	once	TRBJ2-1	TRBD1	TRBV29-1
TGTGCCTCTTCAATCCGGGACAACACCGGGGAGCTGTTTTTT	CASSIRDNTGELFF	NA	TRBJ2-2	NA	TRBV19
TGTGCCAGCAGCGTAGGACAGGGCACTGAAGCTTTCTTT	CASSVGQGTEAFF	NA	TRBJ1-1	TRBD1	TRBV9